This T cell receptor (beta chain) stems from a study of siplizumab effects on memory and regulatory T cells. Findings of the study overall: It was not possible to assign a naive or memory phenotype to roughly 80-96% of proliferating CD4+ or CD8+ clones.

The CDR3 totals 16 residues. V lost 2 bases to trimming and J lost 1 base, with 14 bases between them. The germline gives CDR1 SGHDN, CDR2 FVKESK. With regard to this clone: Its antigen is not identified.

Libraries were prepared by immunoSEQ multiplex PCR; TCRdb keeps only in-frame clonotypes and omits some of them. The repertoire includes around 100,000 clones, about nine tenths of them detected once, and 0.13% to 0.15% sits in the top ten. The chain employs TRBV14 and TRBJ1-1; D remains ambiguous. Sequencing was performed on CD4+ T cells sorted from blood. The TCR was taken from a human donor in good health. The CDR3 sequence: CASSQPSVWENTEAFF. The CDR3 coding sequence is TGTGCCAGCAGCCAACCCTCGGTCTGGGAGAACACTGAAGCTTTCTTT.